Included here is one TCR beta chain sequence, with context. As yet, its antigen is unknown. Some clones are missing from TCRdb's copy, which holds only in-frame ones; the method was immunoSEQ multiplex PCR. The sample includes fewer than 120,000 clones, roughly 95% of them seen just once. This sample stems from a study of graft-versus-host responses after intestinal transplantation. V lost 8 bases and J 4 bases, leaving 11 bases between the germline ends. Germline CDR1 and CDR2: SEHNR and FQNEAQ (reference sequence). CDR3 length: 12 amino acids. Source: unstimulated CD8+ T cells sorted from spleen or lymph node cells, taken before intestinal transplant. The rearrangement joins TRBV7-9 to TRBJ1-2; D is undetermined. This clonotype originated in a human donor who received an intestinal transplant. The chain's CDR3 is CASGPASYGYTF. The CDR3, as DNA: TGTGCCAGCGGTCCGGCAAGCTATGGCTACACCTTC. The full variable domain, completed using reference TRBV7-9 and TRBJ1-2, is DTGVSQNPRHKITKRGQNVTFRCDPISEHNRLYWYRQTLGQGPEFLTYFQNEAQLEKSRLLSDRFSAERPKGSFSTLEIQRTEQGDSAMYLCASGPASYGYTFGSGTRLTVV.